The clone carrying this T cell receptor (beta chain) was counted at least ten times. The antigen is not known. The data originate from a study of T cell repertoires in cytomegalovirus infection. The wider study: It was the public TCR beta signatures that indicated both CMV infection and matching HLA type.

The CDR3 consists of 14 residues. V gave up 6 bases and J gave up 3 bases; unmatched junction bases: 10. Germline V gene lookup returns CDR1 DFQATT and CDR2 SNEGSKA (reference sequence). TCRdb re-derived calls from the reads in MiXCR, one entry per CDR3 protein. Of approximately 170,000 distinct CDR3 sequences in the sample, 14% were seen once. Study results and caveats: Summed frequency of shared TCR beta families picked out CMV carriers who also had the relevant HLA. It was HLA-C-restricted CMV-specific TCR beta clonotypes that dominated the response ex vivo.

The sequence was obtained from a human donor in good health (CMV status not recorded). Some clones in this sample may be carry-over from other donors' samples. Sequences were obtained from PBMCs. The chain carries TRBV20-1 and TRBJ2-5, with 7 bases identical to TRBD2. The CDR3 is CSAPLAAGKETQYF. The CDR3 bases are TGCAGTGCCCCTCTAGCGGCGGGGAAAGAGACCCAGTACTTC.